Detailed here is one T cell receptor (beta chain). Its cognate antigen is unknown. The CDR3 sequence is 16 residues long. V was pared by 2 bases and J by 0 bases, with 11 bases between. Germline V gene data show CDR1 as SGHTA and CDR2 as FQGNSA. Produced via immunoSEQ multiplex PCR; TCRdb's table is partial and in-frame only. The data contain 1.5 million to 1.9 million clones, 98% of them singletons. These data belong to a study of shared clonotypes between healthy human individuals. General study points: The study drew on few donors, limiting represented genetic and exposure-history diversity.

The sample was naive CD4+ T cells sorted from blood. Subset defined: CD45RA+ positively selected. The rearrangement joins TRBV7-2 to TRBJ2-1; D is unclear. The sequence came from a man younger than 45 in good health. The CDR3 reads CASSLLGQSSYNEQFF. The DNA of the CDR3 is TGTGCCAGCAGCTTATTGGGCCAAAGCTCCTACAATGAGCAGTTCTTC.